The T cell receptor beta chain described here comes from a study of T cell responses to AZD1222 COVID-19 vaccine (dated by TCRdb to about 2021). For the study in its entirety: A total of just over 230 trial participants underwent TCR sequencing, of whom roughly 210 had received two doses of AZD1222 and around 25 had received two doses of the MenACWY control vaccine. Trial participants were enrolled into age subgroups of 18-55, 56-69 and 70-plus years, which contained about 150, 27 and 61 TCR-sequenced participants, respectively.

The germline V gene encodes CDR1 SEHNR and CDR2 FQNEAQ (reference sequence). The junction shows trimming of 4 bases on V and 7 bases on J, and the gene matches do not reach 9 bases of it. Inclusive of the bounding cysteine and phenylalanine, the CDR3 is 14 residues long. Only CDR3 DNA is held: 42 bases, read in frame from base 1. Concerning this clone: Its antigen specificity is not known. Per-base quality was not reported, and no clone a single base away is much larger than it.

Reading the label with the study, this specimen's time point is: about 28 days (+/-7) after the second vaccine dose. AZD1222 recipients given second doses at about 4 weeks or at about 12 weeks were pooled, since spike-specific TCR depth and breadth were not found to differ between the two schedules. Samples from vaccinated people were obtained from the UK trials COV001 and COV002, which included a single-blind randomized controlled phase 2/3 trial of AZD1222 (ChAdOx1 nCoV-19) in healthy adults. For TCRbeta chain sequencing, PBMC samples were collected from trial participants at day 0 and at day 28 after the second dose. Broader findings and caveats from the paper: Because no day 14 peak-response samples were available, the repertoires could be characterized only after the peak T cell response. Epitopes outside the regions mutated in the B.1.351 and B.1.1.7 variants were reportedly recognized by nearly half of the unique spike-specific TCRs. Conclusions about previously exposed vaccinees are limited because only 5 or 6 AZD1222 recipients were SARS-CoV-2 seropositive at baseline. Vaccine-associated CD4 TCRs spanned the whole spike protein, with dominant responses in regions 160-218 and 743-854. The 56-69-year group was small, and its depth increase did not reach significance, likely because of low power. Most participants were white British and females outnumbered males, and the authors suggested that clonal diversity may have been underestimated. After two AZD1222 doses, spike-specific TCR breadth and depth were significantly higher than at day 0 and than in MenACWY recipients.

The CDR3 regions of human TCRbeta chains were subjected to immunosequencing. On the authors' methods: TCRs in the repertoires were matched against a reference library of SARS-CoV-2-specific TCRs that had been generated with the MIRA antigen-specificity platform. Breadth was defined as the fraction of unique TCRs that were SARS-CoV-2-associated, and depth was defined as the fraction of total T cells that were SARS-CoV-2-associated. Each spike-specific TCR was assigned to its reactive spike region and to a CD4 or CD8 class using the MIRA data. Log10-transformed breadth and depth values were compared by one-way ANOVA with Sidak's multiple comparisons tests. TCRdb stores this immuneACCESS table with in-frame sequences only. Part of the clones is absent; in the studies checked, under half of the shortfall reflects unresolved V genes, and no reason is known for the rest. That table is the source of V, J and clone size, and D and trimming were worked out from the DNA. Counted in this sample were roughly 180,000 clones; approximately 94% of them appeared once. The top ten clonotypes cover more than 1.5% of the sample.

The receptor was derived from an adult who received the AZD1222 COVID-19 vaccine. This sequence uses TRBV7-9 and TRBJ2-5, and TRBD2 aligns with 7 junction nucleotides. Source: peripheral blood, taken 28 days after the second AZD1222 dose. CDR3 loop: CASSSGGTLGTQYF. The sequenced DNA: TGTGCCAGCAGCTCCGGGGGGACCCTGGGGACCCAGTACTTC. When the CDR3 is completed using the reference TRBV7-9 and TRBJ2-5 genes on either side, the full variable domain is DTGVSQNPRHKITKRGQNVTFRCDPISEHNRLYWYRQTLGQGPEFLTYFQNEAQLEKSRLLSDRFSAERPKGSFSTLEIQRTEQGDSAMYLCASSSGGTLGTQYFGPGTRLLVL.